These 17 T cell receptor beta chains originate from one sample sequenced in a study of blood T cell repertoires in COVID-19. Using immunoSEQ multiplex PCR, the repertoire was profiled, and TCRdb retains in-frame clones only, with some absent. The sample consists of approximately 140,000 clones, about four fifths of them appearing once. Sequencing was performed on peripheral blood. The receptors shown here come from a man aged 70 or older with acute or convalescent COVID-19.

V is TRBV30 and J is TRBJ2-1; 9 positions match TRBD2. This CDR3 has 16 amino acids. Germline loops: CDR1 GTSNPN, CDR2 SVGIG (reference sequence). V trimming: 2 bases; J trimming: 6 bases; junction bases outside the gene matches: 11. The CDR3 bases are TGTGCCTGGAGTTTCCATGGAGCGGGAGGAGTCAATGAGCAGTTCTTC. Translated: CAWSFHGAGGVNEQFF.

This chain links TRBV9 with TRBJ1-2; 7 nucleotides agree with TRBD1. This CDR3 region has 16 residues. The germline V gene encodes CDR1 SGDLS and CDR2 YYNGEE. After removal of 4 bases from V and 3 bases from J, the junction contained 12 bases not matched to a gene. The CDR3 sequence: CASSLRPDREDYGYTF. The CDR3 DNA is TGTGCCAGCAGCCTTAGGCCCGACAGGGAGGACTATGGCTACACCTTC.

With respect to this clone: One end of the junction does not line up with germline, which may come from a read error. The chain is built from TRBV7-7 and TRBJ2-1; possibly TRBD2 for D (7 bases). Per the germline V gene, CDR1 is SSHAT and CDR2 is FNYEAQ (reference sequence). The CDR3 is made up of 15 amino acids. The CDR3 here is CASSLEGGTYNEQFF. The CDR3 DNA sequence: TGTGCTAGCAGCTTAGAGGGGGGGACCTACAATGAGCAGTTCTTC.

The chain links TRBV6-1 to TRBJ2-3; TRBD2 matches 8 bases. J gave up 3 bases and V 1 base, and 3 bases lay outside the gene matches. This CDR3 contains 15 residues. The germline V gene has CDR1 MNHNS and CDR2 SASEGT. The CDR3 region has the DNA TGTGCCAGCAGTGAAGTGGCGGGGGGAACAGATACGCAGTATTTT. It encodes CASSEVAGGTDTQYF.

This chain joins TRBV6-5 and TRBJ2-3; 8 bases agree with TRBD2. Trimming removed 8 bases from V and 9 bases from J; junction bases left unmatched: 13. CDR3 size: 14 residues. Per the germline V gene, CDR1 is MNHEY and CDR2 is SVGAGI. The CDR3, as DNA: TGTGCCAGCGAAGGGACTAGTGGACCCGGCACGCAGTATTTT. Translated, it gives CASEGTSGPGTQYF.

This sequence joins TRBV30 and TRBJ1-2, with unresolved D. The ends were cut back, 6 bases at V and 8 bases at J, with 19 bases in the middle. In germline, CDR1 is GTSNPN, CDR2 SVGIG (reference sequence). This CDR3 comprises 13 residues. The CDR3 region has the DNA TGTGCCTGTTCCTCAGGCCGAATAGGAGGCTACACCTTC. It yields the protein CACSSGRIGGYTF. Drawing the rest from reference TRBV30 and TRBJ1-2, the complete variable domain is SQTIHQWPATLVQPVGSPLSLECTVEGTSNPNLYWYRQAAGRGLQLLFYSVGIGQISSEVPQNLSASRPQDRQFILSSKKLLLSDSGFYLCACSSGRIGGYTFGSGTRLTVV.

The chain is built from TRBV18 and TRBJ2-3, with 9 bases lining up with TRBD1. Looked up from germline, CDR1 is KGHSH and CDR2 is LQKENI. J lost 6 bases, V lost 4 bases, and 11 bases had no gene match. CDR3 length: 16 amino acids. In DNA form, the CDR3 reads TGTGCCAGCTCACTGGGACAGGGCTCTCCTCCCGATACGCAGTATTTT. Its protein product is CASSLGQGSPPDTQYF.

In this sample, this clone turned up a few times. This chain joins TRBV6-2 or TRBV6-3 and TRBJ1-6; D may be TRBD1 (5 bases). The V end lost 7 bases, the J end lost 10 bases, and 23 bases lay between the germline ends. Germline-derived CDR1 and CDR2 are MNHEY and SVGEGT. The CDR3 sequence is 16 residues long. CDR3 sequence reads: CASTHSSTVVSSPLHF. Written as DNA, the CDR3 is TGTGCCAGCACTCACTCTTCGACAGTAGTAAGCTCACCCCTCCACTTT.

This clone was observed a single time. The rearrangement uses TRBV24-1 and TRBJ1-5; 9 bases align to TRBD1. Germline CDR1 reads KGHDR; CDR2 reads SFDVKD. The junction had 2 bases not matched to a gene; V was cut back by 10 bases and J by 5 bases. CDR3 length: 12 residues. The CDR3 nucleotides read TGTGCCACGGGGGACAGGGATCAGCCCCAGCATTTT. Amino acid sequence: CATGDRDQPQHF.

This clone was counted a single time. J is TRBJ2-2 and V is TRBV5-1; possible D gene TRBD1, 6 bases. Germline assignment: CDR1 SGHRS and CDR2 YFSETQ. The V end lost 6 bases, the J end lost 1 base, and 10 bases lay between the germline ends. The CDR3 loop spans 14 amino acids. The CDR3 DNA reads TGCGCCAGCACGGAGACAGGGAACACCGGGGAGCTGTTTTTT. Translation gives CASTETGNTGELFF.

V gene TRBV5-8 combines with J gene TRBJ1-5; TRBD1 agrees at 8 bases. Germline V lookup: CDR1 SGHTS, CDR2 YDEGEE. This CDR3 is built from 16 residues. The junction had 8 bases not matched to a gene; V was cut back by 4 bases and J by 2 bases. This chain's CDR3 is CASSRQGQGGNQPQHF. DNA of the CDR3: TGTGCCAGCAGCCGACAAGGACAGGGAGGCAATCAGCCCCAGCATTTT.

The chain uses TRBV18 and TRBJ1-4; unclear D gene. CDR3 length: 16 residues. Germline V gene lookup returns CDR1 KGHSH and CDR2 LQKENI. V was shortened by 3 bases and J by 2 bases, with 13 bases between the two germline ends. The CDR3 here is CASSPFEGPTNEKLFF. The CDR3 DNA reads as TGTGCCAGCTCACCCTTCGAGGGCCCGACTAATGAAAAACTGTTTTTT.

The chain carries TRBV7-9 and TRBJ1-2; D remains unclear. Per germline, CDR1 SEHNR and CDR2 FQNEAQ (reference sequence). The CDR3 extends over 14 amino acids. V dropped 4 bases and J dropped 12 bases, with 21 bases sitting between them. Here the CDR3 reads CASSSFQAGVGNTF. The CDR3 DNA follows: TGTGCCAGCAGCTCCTTTCAGGCTGGAGTCGGGAACACCTTC.

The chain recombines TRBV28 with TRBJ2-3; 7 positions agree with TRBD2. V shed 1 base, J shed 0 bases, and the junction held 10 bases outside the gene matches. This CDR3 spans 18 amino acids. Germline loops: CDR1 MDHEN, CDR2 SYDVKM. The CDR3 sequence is CASSLLAGLRPSTDTQYF. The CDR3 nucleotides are TGTGCCAGCAGTTTATTAGCGGGCCTACGACCGAGCACAGATACGCAGTATTTT.

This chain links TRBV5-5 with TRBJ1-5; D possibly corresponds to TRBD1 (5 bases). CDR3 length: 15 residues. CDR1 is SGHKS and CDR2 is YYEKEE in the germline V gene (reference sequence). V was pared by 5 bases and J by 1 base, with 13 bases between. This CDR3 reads CASSTSPGSNQPQHF. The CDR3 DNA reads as TGTGCCAGCAGTACCTCACCAGGGAGCAATCAGCCCCAGCATTTT.

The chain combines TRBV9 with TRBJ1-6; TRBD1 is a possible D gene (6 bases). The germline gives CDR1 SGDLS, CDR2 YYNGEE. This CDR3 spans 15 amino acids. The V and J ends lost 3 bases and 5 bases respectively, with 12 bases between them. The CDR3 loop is CASSGEGHHNSPLHF. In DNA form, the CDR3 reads TGTGCCAGCAGCGGGGAGGGACATCATAATTCACCCCTCCACTTT.

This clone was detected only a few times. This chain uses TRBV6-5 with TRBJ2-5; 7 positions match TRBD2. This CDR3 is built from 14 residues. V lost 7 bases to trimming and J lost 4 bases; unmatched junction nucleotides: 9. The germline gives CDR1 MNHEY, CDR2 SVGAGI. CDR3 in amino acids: CASTNPGGGETQYF. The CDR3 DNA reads TGTGCCAGCACCAACCCGGGGGGTGGAGAGACCCAGTACTTC.